This T cell receptor beta chain was observed in a study of T-cell memory formation after mild COVID-19. Study information: TCR clusters were mostly confined to one donor each.

TCRdb independently ran MiXCR on the 5' RACE reads; one entry per CDR3 protein. The table includes some 310,000 distinct CDR3 sequences, less than 25% detected once. Ten or more counts support this clonotype. Antigen specificity is unknown. The germline CDR1 and CDR2 sequences are SGHTA and FQGNSA. V was clipped by 4 bases and J by 4 bases; unmatched bases: 4. CDR3 length equals 15 residues. Overall study findings and caveats: SARS-CoV-2 specificity was not confirmed for second-wave clones peaking on day 37. From day 15 to 85, contracting clones were balanced between CD4 and CD8, whereas later expanders leaned toward CD4+.

Sequencing was carried out using PBMCs or a T cell subset sorted from them (not recorded which). V gene TRBV7-2 combines with J gene TRBJ2-1, with 10 bases that match TRBD2. This TCR derives from a man younger than 35 who had mild COVID-19 (a few samples of this study predate the infection). Cell type and time point are not known. The CDR3 spells CASSSSSGGYNEQFF. CDR3 coding DNA: TGTGCCAGCAGCTCCTCTAGCGGGGGTTACAATGAGCAGTTCTTC.